This T cell receptor beta chain emerged from a study of regulatory T cells in long-lasting Graves disease. This clonotype occurred a few times. Its antigen is undetermined. Both iRepertoire HTBI primers and Arm-PCR of CDR3 regions were used to build the TCR beta libraries. Methods used by the authors: Taken together, the samples had fewer than 70 TRBV and more than twelve TRBJ segments identified. TCRdb itself ran the multiplex PCR reads through MiXCR, one entry per CDR3 protein. These V and J calls originate from TCRdb's pipeline instead of the authors' own analysis. Of hundreds of thousands of distinct CDR3 sequences in the sample, over 15% were seen once. V was shortened by 1 base and J by 7 bases, with 13 bases between the two germline ends. Looked up from germline, CDR1 is SGHTA and CDR2 is FQGTGA. CDR3 length: 15 residues. Study results and limitations: Accuracy could have been hurt by small sample size. Persistent Graves' patients showed reduced TCR diversity versus newly diagnosed patients.

Documented time point: newly diagnosed GD, antithyroid drugs for less than 3 months. Isolated PBMC RNA provided the starting material for the TCR library. These data were likewise used in another study, on T cells in Graves' hyperthyroidism and ophthalmopathy. That study adds: Clinical symptoms, serum thyroxine and TRAb, thyroid ultrasound and orbital computed tomography were used for the diagnoses.

This receptor was taken from a man in his forties with Graves disease. The gene calls are TRBV7-3 and TRBJ2-2; a possible D gene is TRBD1 (6 bases). The sequencing used peripheral blood mononuclear cells (PBMCs), collected at new diagnosis, from a patient treated with antithyroid drugs. The CDR3 reads CASSLMGRGSGELFF. Written as DNA, the CDR3 is TGTGCCAGCAGCTTAATGGGCAGGGGAAGCGGGGAGCTGTTTTTT.